The 17 T cell receptor beta chains reported below all come from one sample, sequenced in a study of blood T cell repertoires in COVID-19. Generated by immunoSEQ multiplex PCR, the TCRdb table keeps only in-frame clones and is missing some. The sample has more than 250,000 clones, 70% to 90% seen once. Input material: peripheral blood. The receptors were sampled from a man younger than 35 who had recovered from COVID-19.

This chain joins TRBV6-1 and TRBJ2-5; TRBD2 might be the D (6 bases). CDR3 length equals 15 residues. The V end was cut by 2 bases, the J end by 7 bases, with 17 bases between. Germline V gene data show CDR1 as MNHNS and CDR2 as SASEGT. CDR3: CASSEWWGLVGTQYF. CDR3 DNA: TGTGCCAGCAGTGAATGGTGGGGACTGGTAGGGACCCAGTACTTC.

The gene calls are TRBV9 and TRBJ2-1; 11 positions agree with TRBD2. The V and J ends lost 4 bases and 3 bases, in that order; junction bases with no gene match: 6. CDR1 SGDLS and CDR2 YYNGEE come from the germline V gene. The CDR3 spans 16 residues. The CDR3 DNA sequence: TGTGCCAGCAGCTCAAGACTAGCGGGGTTCTACAATGAGCAGTTCTTC. It encodes CASSSRLAGFYNEQFF.

J is TRBJ2-5 and V is TRBV7-9, with D perhaps matching TRBD2 (6 bases). V was trimmed by 5 bases and J by 5 bases, leaving 12 bases between them. The germline V gene has CDR1 SEHNR and CDR2 FQNEAQ (reference sequence). The CDR3 consists of 13 residues. CDR3: CASSPVAGETQYF. As DNA, the CDR3 is TGTGCCAGCAGCCCCGTTGCGGGGGAGACCCAGTACTTC.

In this sample, this clone turned up once. This chain connects TRBV27 to TRBJ2-6; D unclear. V was trimmed by 2 bases and J by 1 base, leaving 6 bases between them. There are 15 residues in the CDR3. Germline assignment: CDR1 MNHEY and CDR2 SMNVEV (reference sequence). Here the CDR3 reads CASSLRVSGANVLTF. The DNA of the CDR3 is TGTGCCAGCAGTTTACGAGTTTCTGGGGCCAACGTCCTGACTTTC.

This chain joins TRBV6-5 and TRBJ2-3; D is unclear. Looked up from germline, CDR1 is MNHEY and CDR2 is SVGAGI. The CDR3 is 15 amino acids. The ends were cut back, 0 bases at V and 2 bases at J, with 9 bases in the middle. This CDR3 reads CASSYSGRLTDTQYF. CDR3 in DNA: TGTGCCAGCAGTTACTCGGGCAGGCTCACAGATACGCAGTATTTT.

The chain combines TRBV19 with TRBJ2-7; 7 bases agree with TRBD1. The ends lost 5 bases at V and 6 bases at J; junction bases unmatched: 7. Germline lookup yields CDR1 LNHDA and CDR2 SQIVND (reference sequence). This CDR3 has 13 amino acids. CDR3 coding DNA: TGTGCCAGTAGTCAAGACAGGGTCGGCGAGCAGTACTTC. Its protein is CASSQDRVGEQYF. Drawing the rest from reference TRBV19 and TRBJ2-7, the complete variable domain is DGGITQSPKYLFRKEGQNVTLSCEQNLNHDAMYWYRQDPGQGLRLIYYSQIVNDFQKGDIAEGYSVSREKKESFPLTVTSAQKNPTAFYLCASSQDRVGEQYFGPGTRLTVT.

This clone was recorded once. This chain joins TRBV7-2 and TRBJ2-1, with 9 nucleotides matching TRBD1. Per germline, CDR1 SGHTA and CDR2 FQGNSA. V shed 6 bases and J 8 bases; nucleotides not matched to a gene: 8. The CDR3 runs to 14 residues. The CDR3 sequence is CASSPDRGWDEQFF. CDR3 in DNA: TGTGCCAGCAGTCCCGACAGGGGGTGGGATGAGCAGTTCTTC. Supplemented by reference TRBV7-2 and TRBJ2-1, the full variable domain reads GAGVSQSPSNKVTEKGKDVELRCDPISGHTALYWYRQSLGQGLEFLIYFQGNSAPDKSGLPSDRFSAERTGGSVSTLTIQRTQQEDSAVYLCASSPDRGWDEQFFGPGTRLTVL.

CDR3 nucleotide sequence: TGTGCCAGCGGGGCTCCGGACGGTGAAGCTTTCTTT. Its protein product is CASGAPDGEAFF. The V call is TRBV6-5, the J call TRBJ1-1; maybe TRBD1 (5 bases). V lost 8 bases, J lost 7 bases, and 14 bases lay in between. The CDR3 loop spans 12 amino acids. Germline V CDR1 and CDR2: MNHEY, SVGAGI.

V usage is TRBV5-1 and J usage is TRBJ2-7, with TRBD1 identical over 10 bases. Germline CDR1 and CDR2: SGHRS and YFSETQ. V lost 4 bases, J lost 3 bases, and 4 bases stayed unmatched. The CDR3 consists of 14 residues. The CDR3 sequence is CASSPRTGGYEQYF. In nucleotides, the CDR3 is TGCGCCAGCAGCCCGAGGACAGGGGGCTACGAGCAGTACTTC. The variable domain in full, with the rest retrieved from reference TRBV5-1 and TRBJ2-7, is KAGVTQTPRYLIKTRGQQVTLSCSPISGHRSVSWYQQTPGQGLQFLFEYFSETQRNKGNFPGRFSGRQFSNSRSEMNVSTLELGDSALYLCASSPRTGGYEQYFGPGTRLTVT.

CDR3 sequence (DNA): TGTGCCAGTACCGGTTCTGAGGGCCGAACCGAGCAGTACTTC. It is translated as CASTGSEGRTEQYF. The chain carries TRBV19 and TRBJ2-7; D is possibly TRBD2 (5 bases). Germline CDR1 LNHDA, CDR2 SQIVND (reference sequence). There are 14 residues in the CDR3. V lost 7 bases and J 6 bases, leaving 19 bases between the germline ends.

CDR3 DNA: TGTGCCAGTAGGGGGAGAATAACCCGGCGGGACACTGAAGCTTTCTTT. It translates to CASRGRITRRDTEAFF. The V call is TRBV19, the J call TRBJ1-1; D gene uncertain. The CDR3 length is 16 residues. CDR1 is LNHDA, CDR2 SQIVND, per germline (reference sequence). The V and J ends lost 6 bases and 3 bases respectively, with 20 bases between them.

The chain couples TRBV2 to TRBJ2-1, with 7 bases that match TRBD1. CDR1 SNHLY and CDR2 FYNNEI come from the germline V gene. The CDR3 sequence is 14 residues long. CDR3 in amino acids: CASREGAIANEQFF. As DNA, the CDR3 is TGTGCTTCGCGTGAGGGGGCGATCGCCAATGAGCAGTTCTTC.

This clone was seen just once. V gene TRBV6-2 or TRBV6-3 combines with J gene TRBJ2-2, with 10 bases aligning to TRBD2. This CDR3 is built from 19 residues. The ends lost 2 bases at V and 5 bases at J; junction bases unmatched: 14. Germline loops: CDR1 MNHEY, CDR2 SVGEGT. The CDR3 loop reads CASSYDASGGARRTGELFF. The CDR3 DNA is TGTGCCAGCAGTTACGACGCTAGCGGGGGAGCGAGGAGAACCGGGGAGCTGTTTTTT.

The chain uses TRBV27 and TRBJ2-7; no reliable D call. The CDR3 is 14 residues long. Trimming took 6 bases from V and 2 from J, leaving 14 bases between them. Germline loops: CDR1 MNHEY, CDR2 SMNVEV (reference sequence). The CDR3 sequence: CASSQSGWPYEQYF. In nucleotides, the CDR3 is TGTGCCAGCAGCCAATCCGGGTGGCCCTACGAGCAGTACTTC.

The V gene is TRBV3-1 (or the pseudogene TRBV3-2), the J gene TRBJ2-6; 11 bases line up with TRBD2. V dropped 4 bases and J dropped 4; count of bases not matched to a gene: 3. The germline gives CDR1 LGHDT, CDR2 YNNKEL (reference sequence). There are 16 residues in the CDR3. This chain's CDR3 is CASSPGLAEGANVLTF. The CDR3 DNA reads as TGTGCCAGCAGCCCGGGACTAGCGGAAGGGGCCAACGTCCTGACTTTC.

The rearrangement links TRBV19 to TRBJ2-6, with 7 positions matching TRBD1. Trimming removed 4 bases from V and 3 bases from J; junction bases left unmatched: 9. The CDR3 extends over 17 amino acids. CDR1 LNHDA and CDR2 SQIVND come from the germline V gene (reference sequence). CDR3 residues: CASSTGTDIVGANVLTF. CDR3 bases: TGTGCCAGTAGTACGGGGACAGACATCGTTGGGGCCAACGTCCTGACTTTC.

This chain connects TRBV7-2 to TRBJ2-2; a weak D match, TRBD2 (6 bases). The length of the CDR3 is 15 residues. V was shortened by 0 bases and J by 4 bases, with 9 bases between the two germline ends. The germline V gene has CDR1 SGHTA and CDR2 FQGNSA. CDR3 bases: TGTGCCAGCAGCTTAGCGGAGGGATCCACCGGGGAGCTGTTTTTT. Translation gives CASSLAEGSTGELFF.